The 27 T cell receptor beta chains reported below all come from one sample, sequenced in a study of blood T cell repertoires in COVID-19. Method: immunoSEQ multiplex PCR; TCRdb's copy keeps in-frame clones and lacks some. The sample records roughly 200,000 clones, approximately 90% being singletons. Sequencing was carried out using peripheral blood. The source of these receptors is a woman aged 30 to 39 with acute or convalescent COVID-19.

The chain uses TRBV7-2 and TRBJ2-7, with unresolved D. The CDR3 is 13 amino acids. Germline V gene data show CDR1 as SGHTA and CDR2 as FQGNSA. V was trimmed by 5 bases and J by 6 bases, leaving 14 bases between them. The CDR3 nucleotides are TGTGCCAGCAGCCAAACTTTGCCCGGCGAGCAGTACTTC. It translates to CASSQTLPGEQYF.

This chain links TRBV19 with TRBJ2-1; 9 bases match TRBD1. The V and J ends lost 6 bases and 2 bases, in that order; junction bases with no gene match: 5. The CDR3 runs to 15 residues. Germline loops: CDR1 LNHDA, CDR2 SQIVND (reference sequence). The CDR3 loop is CASSRRQGAYNEQFF. In DNA, the CDR3 is TGTGCCAGTAGCCGAAGACAGGGGGCCTACAATGAGCAGTTCTTC.

V gene TRBV3-1 (or the pseudogene TRBV3-2) combines with J gene TRBJ1-5; weak D call: TRBD1 (5 bases). The germline V gene encodes CDR1 LGHDT and CDR2 YNNKEL (reference sequence). With 1 base removed from V and 9 bases from J, the gap between germline ends came to 13 bases. The CDR3 totals 14 residues. CDR3 bases: TGTGCCAGCAGCCAAGGGGGGGGTTTCCCGCCCCAGCATTTT. Its translation is CASSQGGGFPPQHF.

The chain uses TRBV7-9 and TRBJ1-2; D remains unclear. V gave up 5 bases and J gave up 0 bases, with 7 bases separating them. Germline-derived CDR1 and CDR2 are SEHNR and FQNEAQ (reference sequence). The CDR3 has 13 residues. CDR3 sequence reads: CASSRVSNYGYTF. CDR3 in DNA: TGTGCCAGCAGCCGGGTATCTAACTATGGCTACACCTTC. The full variable domain, completed using reference TRBV7-9 and TRBJ1-2, is DTGVSQNPRHKITKRGQNVTFRCDPISEHNRLYWYRQTLGQGPEFLTYFQNEAQLEKSRLLSDRFSAERPKGSFSTLEIQRTEQGDSAMYLCASSRVSNYGYTFGSGTRLTVV.

The chain links TRBV11-3 to TRBJ2-1, with D possibly TRBD2 on 5 matching bases. Per the germline V gene, CDR1 is SGHNT and CDR2 is YENEEA. This CDR3 is built from 14 residues. The germline V and J ends were trimmed by 5 bases and 4 bases, with 12 bases remaining between them. The CDR3 sequence is CASSPSWEYNEQFF. DNA for the CDR3: TGTGCCAGCAGCCCCAGCTGGGAGTACAATGAGCAGTTCTTC.

V is TRBV2 and J is TRBJ1-5; 7 bases match TRBD1. With 4 bases clipped from V and 5 bases from J, the junction kept 5 bases outside the gene matches. CDR1 is SNHLY and CDR2 is FYNNEI in the germline V gene. This CDR3 comprises 14 residues. The CDR3 nucleotides are TGTGCCAGCAGTGGATGGCAGGGGGATCAGCCCCAGCATTTT. This gives the protein CASSGWQGDQPQHF.

This clone was counted a single time. The V call is TRBV6-5, the J call TRBJ2-7, with D tentatively TRBD2 (6 bases). CDR1 is MNHEY and CDR2 is SVGAGI in the germline V gene. The CDR3 runs 15 residues. Trimming shortened V by 8 bases and J by 3 bases, and 20 bases separated the two germline ends. The CDR3 bases are TGTGCCAGCGGACTGCAACGGGAGCCCAACTACGAGCAGTACTTC. The encoded protein is CASGLQREPNYEQYF.

The J gene is TRBJ2-5, the V gene TRBV9, with a possible D match to TRBD2 (6 bases). Trimming stripped 2 bases from V and 3 bases from J, with 14 bases between. CDR1 is SGDLS and CDR2 is YYNGEE in the germline V gene. The CDR3 is made up of 15 amino acids. The chain's CDR3 is CASSVGTSGKETQYF. CDR3 sequence (DNA): TGTGCCAGCAGCGTGGGGACTTCTGGAAAAGAGACCCAGTACTTC.

The V call is TRBV28, the J call TRBJ2-1, with no clear D. The V gene lost 7 bases and the J gene lost 5 bases, with 12 bases spanning the gap. The germline CDR1 and CDR2 sequences are MDHEN and SYDVKM. The CDR3 extends over 13 amino acids. In DNA, the CDR3 is TGTGCCAGCACCCGATGGGCGAACAATGAGCAGTTCTTC. This codes for CASTRWANNEQFF. The variable domain in full, completed from reference TRBV28 and TRBJ2-1, reads DVKVTQSSRYLVKRTGEKVFLECVQDMDHENMFWYRQDPGLGLRLIYFSYDVKMKEKGDIPEGYSVSREKKERFSLILESASTNQTSMYLCASTRWANNEQFFGPGTRLTVL.

This chain uses TRBV7-6 with TRBJ2-1; 13 bases align to TRBD2. Germline V gene lookup returns CDR1 SGHVS and CDR2 FNYEAQ. CDR3 length equals 14 residues. Losses at the gene ends were 6 bases for V and 8 bases for J; bases not matched to a gene: 4. CDR3 sequence: CASRRLAGGDEQFF. In DNA form, the CDR3 reads TGTGCCAGCAGAAGACTAGCGGGAGGAGATGAGCAGTTCTTC.

The rearrangement uses TRBV5-1 and TRBJ1-1, with D possibly being TRBD1 (5 bases). The CDR3 consists of 13 residues. Trimming shortened V by 6 bases and J by 3 bases, and 12 bases separated the two germline ends. In germline, CDR1 is SGHRS, CDR2 YFSETQ. CDR3 bases: TGCGCCAGCAAGAGTAGGGGTGACACTGAAGCTTTCTTT. It yields the protein CASKSRGDTEAFF.

The chain recombines TRBV18 with TRBJ2-7; no clear D gene. The CDR3 is 13 residues long. CDR1 is KGHSH and CDR2 is LQKENI in the germline V gene. V was pared by 3 bases and J by 1 base, with 7 bases between. CDR3 region: CASSPVSSYEQYF. The DNA for the CDR3 is TGTGCCAGCTCACCCGTGTCTTCCTACGAGCAGTACTTC.

The V gene is TRBV28, the J gene TRBJ2-7, with a possible D match to TRBD2 (5 bases). Trimming cost V 7 bases and J 4 bases, with 11 bases left between them. The CDR3 length is 12 residues. Germline CDR1 is MDHEN and CDR2 is SYDVKM. The CDR3 DNA sequence: TGTGCCAGCACTCGGGAACATTACGAGCAGTACTTC. The encoded protein is CASTREHYEQYF.

Here the CDR3 DNA reads TGTGCCAGCCAAGACAGGAGCCCTGGAAACACCATATATTTT. The encoded protein is CASQDRSPGNTIYF. This chain joins TRBV4-2 and TRBJ1-3, with a weak D call TRBD1 (6 bases). The CDR3 is 14 amino acids. Germline-derived CDR1 and CDR2 are LGHNA and YNFKEQ. Between the trimmed V and J ends, which lost 8 bases and 2 bases, there was a span of 13 bases.

This chain joins TRBV9 and TRBJ2-2, with 10 bases lining up with TRBD2. V shed 2 bases and J 5 bases; nucleotides not matched to a gene: 6. The CDR3 is 16 amino acids. Germline-derived CDR1 and CDR2 are SGDLS and YYNGEE. Written as DNA, the CDR3 is TGTGCCAGCAGCGTCCTAGCGGGAGTAAGAACCGGGGAGCTGTTTTTT. Translated, it gives CASSVLAGVRTGELFF. The whole variable domain, filled in from reference TRBV9 and TRBJ2-2, reads DSGVTQTPKHLITATGQRVTLRCSPRSGDLSVYWYQQSLDQGLQFLIQYYNGEERAKGNILERFSAQQFPDLHSELNLSSLELGDSALYFCASSVLAGVRTGELFFGEGSRLTVL.

The chain has TRBV6-5 and TRBJ1-3; D is possibly TRBD1 (6 bases). CDR1 and CDR2 from the germline V gene are MNHEY and SVGAGI. The CDR3 length is 14 residues. The V end lost 2 bases, the J end lost 1 base, and 6 bases lay between the germline ends. CDR3 DNA: TGTGCCAGCAGTTACGACAGGTCTGGAAACACCATATATTTT. Translating it yields CASSYDRSGNTIYF.

The chain employs TRBV6-5 and TRBJ1-1; 12 bases agree with TRBD1. Germline CDR1 reads MNHEY; CDR2 reads SVGAGI. V was clipped by 2 bases and J by 8 bases; unmatched bases: 9. The CDR3 totals 16 residues. The CDR3, as DNA: TGTGCCAGCAGTTACGGGACAGGGGGCCGGTTTATGGAAGCTTTCTTT. It specifies CASSYGTGGRFMEAFF.

In the case of this clone: The sample has other DNA sequences that encode this CDR3 too. The chain joins TRBV5-1 to TRBJ2-3; D ambiguous. The CDR3 runs to 14 residues. Trimming removed 4 bases at V and 1 base at J, with 10 bases between. Looked up from germline, CDR1 is SGHRS and CDR2 is YFSETQ. CDR3 DNA sequence: TGCGCCAGCAGCCCCCAACTCGGCACAGATACGCAGTATTTT. It is translated as CASSPQLGTDTQYF.

The J gene is TRBJ1-5, the V gene TRBV4-1; D not resolved. The V end lost 0 bases, the J end lost 7 bases, and 7 bases lay between the germline ends. The length of the CDR3 is 13 residues. Germline CDR1 is MGHRA and CDR2 is YSYEKL. The CDR3 is CASSQDRVQPQHF. DNA of the CDR3: TGCGCCAGCAGCCAAGACCGGGTACAGCCCCAGCATTTT.

V and J are TRBV7-9 and TRBJ1-2; 11 positions agree with TRBD1. The CDR3 extends over 16 amino acids. The V gene's germline CDR1 is SEHNR and CDR2 FQNEAQ (reference sequence). Losses at the gene ends were 1 base for V and 8 bases for J; bases not matched to a gene: 9. The CDR3 nucleotides read TGTGCCAGCAGCTTAGGGTCGGACAGGGGGCGTGAAGGCTACACCTTC. Translating it yields CASSLGSDRGREGYTF.

The chain carries TRBV6-5 and TRBJ2-7; tentative D call: TRBD1 (6 bases). With 7 bases removed from V and 4 bases from J, the gap between germline ends came to 14 bases. CDR1 and CDR2 from the germline V gene are MNHEY and SVGAGI. CDR3 size: 13 residues. CDR3 in amino acids: CASKTGPLYEQYF. The CDR3 DNA reads as TGTGCCAGCAAGACAGGACCCCTTTACGAGCAGTACTTC.

A single count supports this clone. J is TRBJ2-3 and V is TRBV9; 7 bases are a match to TRBD1. V lost 4 bases, J lost 4 bases, and 9 bases stayed unmatched. The CDR3 contains 15 residues. Germline V CDR1 and CDR2: SGDLS, YYNGEE. In DNA, the CDR3 is TGTGCCAGCAGCCCACAGGGGAGATTAGCAGATACGCAGTATTTT. This translates into CASSPQGRLADTQYF.

J is TRBJ2-1 and V is TRBV24-1; a possible D gene is TRBD2 (6 bases). The CDR3 consists of 13 residues. Trimming took 10 bases from V and 1 from J, leaving 10 bases between them. In germline, CDR1 is KGHDR, CDR2 SFDVKD. The CDR3 DNA reads TGTGCCACGGAGGGCGTGTCCTACAATGAGCAGTTCTTC. Amino acid sequence: CATEGVSYNEQFF.

The J gene is TRBJ2-5, the V gene TRBV2; D is possibly TRBD1 (6 bases). Trimming left V 8 bases short and J 0 bases short, with 7 bases between. The CDR3 extends over 12 amino acids. Per germline, CDR1 SNHLY and CDR2 FYNNEI. Here the CDR3 DNA reads TGTGCCAGCCGGACAGACCAAGAGACCCAGTACTTC. Encoded protein: CASRTDQETQYF.

V is TRBV7-9 and J is TRBJ2-1; TRBD2 agrees at 7 bases. CDR1 and CDR2 (germline): SEHNR, FQNEAQ (reference sequence). Germline trimming cut 2 bases from V and 3 bases from J; bases unmatched to any gene: 4. This CDR3 spans 15 amino acids. For the CDR3, the DNA is TGTGCCAGCAGCTTACAGCCTAGCGGCTACAATGAGCAGTTCTTC. It specifies CASSLQPSGYNEQFF.

The chain uses TRBV5-1 and TRBJ2-7; D unclear. CDR1 is SGHRS, CDR2 YFSETQ, per germline. The V end was cut by 2 bases, the J end by 7 bases, with 13 bases between. CDR3 length: 13 residues. CDR3 residues: CASSFSLSREQYF. The DNA for the CDR3 is TGCGCCAGCAGCTTCTCCTTGTCGAGGGAGCAGTACTTC. The full variable domain, completed using reference TRBV5-1 and TRBJ2-7, is KAGVTQTPRYLIKTRGQQVTLSCSPISGHRSVSWYQQTPGQGLQFLFEYFSETQRNKGNFPGRFSGRQFSNSRSEMNVSTLELGDSALYLCASSFSLSREQYFGPGTRLTVT.

As to this clone: At one of its ends the junction is not consistent with the germline gene, which may arise from a read error. This rearrangement joins TRBV6-6 to TRBJ1-6; D gene ambiguous. This CDR3 spans 12 amino acids. The germline V gene encodes CDR1 MNHNY and CDR2 SVGAGI (reference sequence). The DNA of the CDR3 is TGTGCCAGCAGTTACTCGAGAGCCGGGATGAACTTT. Its translation: CASSYSRAGMNF.